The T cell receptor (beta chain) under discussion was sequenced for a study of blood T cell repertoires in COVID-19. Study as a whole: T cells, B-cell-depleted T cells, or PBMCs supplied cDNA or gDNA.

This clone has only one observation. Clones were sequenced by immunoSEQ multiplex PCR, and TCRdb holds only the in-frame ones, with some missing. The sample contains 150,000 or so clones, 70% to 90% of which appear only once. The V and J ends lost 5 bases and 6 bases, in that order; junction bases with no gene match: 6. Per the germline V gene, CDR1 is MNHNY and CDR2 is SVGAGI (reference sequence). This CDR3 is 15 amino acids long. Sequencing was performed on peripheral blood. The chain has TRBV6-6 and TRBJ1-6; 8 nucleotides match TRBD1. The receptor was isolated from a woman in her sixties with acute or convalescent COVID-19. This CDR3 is CASSPLGQGNSPLHF. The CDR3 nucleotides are TGTGCCAGCAGTCCTCTAGGACAGGGTAATTCACCCCTCCACTTT.